The 23 T cell receptor beta chains given below trace back to one sample, sequenced in a study of vaccination and CD4 T cells after COVID-19 (dated by TCRdb to between 2021 and 2023). No antigen is known for these receptors. In the paper's terms, the treatment or condition label means: approximately 10-day PBMC culture with coronavirus spike peptide pools or control peptides (ViraFEST assay). CD4+ T cells from unexposed donors were collected before the COVID-19 pandemic (2011-2018). Library preparation was by PCR. Instrument on record: Illumina iSeq 100. DNA from cultured CD4+ T cells underwent TCR sequencing with the Oncomine TCR Beta short-read assay at the Johns Hopkins FTIC core. Using fastp at Q25 and MiXCR, TCRdb reprocessed the public reads and kept productive beta chains. Each record represents a unique CDR3 protein, reported with the most common genes and DNA among its rows. The sample records several thousand distinct CDR3 sequences, approximately 40% of which are singletons. The leading ten clones occupy around 40% of the sample.

The sequenced sample consisted of CD4+ T cells from blood, cultured in vitro. Receptors were obtained from a human donor in good health.

This rearrangement joins TRBV6-5 to TRBJ2-1; 9 bases align to TRBD1. This CDR3 is 15 amino acids long. CDR1 and CDR2 from the germline V gene are MNHEY and SVGAGI. Losses at the gene ends were 3 bases for V and 4 bases for J; bases not matched to a gene: 4. The CDR3 region is CASSYTGQGYNEQFF. The CDR3 bases are TGTGCCAGCAGTTATACGGGACAGGGTTACAATGAGCAGTTCTTC.

The genes are TRBV4-2 and TRBJ1-3; 12 nucleotides align to TRBD1. The CDR3 totals 19 residues. The germline V gene has CDR1 LGHNA and CDR2 YNFKEQ. After removal of 0 bases from V and 2 bases from J, the junction contained 8 bases not matched to a gene. The chain's CDR3 is CASSQERDRGRVAGNTIYF. CDR3 sequence (DNA): TGTGCCAGCAGCCAAGAACGGGACAGGGGGCGCGTAGCTGGAAACACCATATATTTT.

The chain recombines TRBV11-2 with TRBJ2-1, with D unresolved. The V end was cut by 1 base, the J end by 6 bases, with 13 bases between. The CDR3 covers 15 residues. Germline V CDR1 and CDR2: SGHAT, FQNNGV. The CDR3 DNA is TGTGCCAGCAGCTTAGCCCTAAACTACCCCAATGAGCAGTTCTTC. This translates into CASSLALNYPNEQFF.

V and J are TRBV11-1 and TRBJ1-1; TRBD1 matches 10 bases. CDR3 length: 14 residues. V dropped 5 bases and J dropped 4; count of bases not matched to a gene: 4. Germline CDR1 SGHAT, CDR2 FQDESV (reference sequence). CDR3 nucleotides: TGTGCCAGCAGCCCACGGACAGGGGGCACTGAAGCTTTCTTT. Its protein product is CASSPRTGGTEAFF. Full variable domain (outside the CDR3, taken from reference TRBV11-1 and TRBJ1-1): EAEVAQSPRYKITEKSQAVAFWCDPISGHATLYWYRQILGQGPELLVQFQDESVVDDSQLPKDRFSAERLKGVDSTLKIQPAELGDSAMYLCASSPRTGGTEAFFGQGTRLTVV.

The V gene is TRBV6-1, the J gene TRBJ2-1, with 8 bases matching TRBD2. The V gene end was trimmed by 8 bases and the J gene end by 10 bases; junction bases not matched to a gene: 16. This CDR3 has 15 residues. Germline V lookup: CDR1 MNHNS, CDR2 SASEGT. The CDR3 loop reads CASAPGLDPWGEQFF. The DNA of the CDR3 is TGTGCCAGCGCTCCGGGACTAGACCCATGGGGGGAGCAGTTCTTC.

This clonotype is deemed hyperexpanded. The chain links TRBV20-1 to TRBJ1-1, with a possible D match to TRBD1 (6 bases). CDR1 and CDR2 (germline): DFQATT, SNEGSKA (reference sequence). This CDR3 has 13 amino acids. The V end lost 1 base, the J end lost 7 bases, and 13 bases lay between the germline ends. DNA of the CDR3: TGCAGTGCTAGAGCACCGGACAGCCTTGAAGCTTTCTTT. It yields the protein CSARAPDSLEAFF.

V gene TRBV5-4 combines with J gene TRBJ2-5; 12 nucleotides agree with TRBD1. Germline V gives CDR1 SGHNT, CDR2 YYREEE (reference sequence). V lost 3 bases to trimming and J lost 4 bases; unmatched junction nucleotides: 7. This CDR3 region has 16 residues. CDR3 sequence reads: CASSSGGTGGRETQYF. The DNA of the CDR3 is TGTGCCAGCAGCTCGGGTGGGACAGGGGGCCGAGAGACCCAGTACTTC.

Here the CDR3 DNA reads TGTGCCAGCAGCTTACAAGGTGTCAAAAACGGGGCTGAAGCTTTCTTT. Its protein is CASSLQGVKNGAEAFF. The rearrangement joins TRBV7-3 to TRBJ1-1; D not certain. Germline V gene data show CDR1 as SGHTA and CDR2 as FQGTGA. Trimming removed 2 bases at V and 6 bases at J, with 19 bases between. The CDR3 extends over 16 amino acids.

This clonotype showed up just once. This chain uses TRBV6-5 with TRBJ2-3; D is uncertain. Germline V CDR1 and CDR2: MNHEY, SVGAGI. V dropped 4 bases and J dropped 2 bases, with 10 bases sitting between them. This CDR3 spans 14 amino acids. The CDR3 DNA is TGTGCCAGCAGTTCGCGGATATACACAGATACGCAGTATTTT. Amino acids: CASSSRIYTDTQYF.

The V call is TRBV20-1, the J call TRBJ2-2; a possible D gene is TRBD2 (5 bases). The CDR3 covers 16 residues. The germline gives CDR1 DFQATT, CDR2 SNEGSKA (reference sequence). V lost 0 bases and J lost 3, with 14 bases in between. In DNA, the CDR3 is TGCAGTGCTAGAGATATTAGGAGGTCGGACACCGGGGAGCTGTTTTTT. Protein: CSARDIRRSDTGELFF.

This CDR3 reads CSALDRAVTEAFF. The CDR3 DNA is TGCAGTGCCCTGGACAGGGCGGTCACTGAAGCTTTCTTT. This chain connects TRBV20-1 to TRBJ1-1; 8 bases line up with TRBD1. The length of the CDR3 is 13 residues. V shed 6 bases and J 4 bases; nucleotides not matched to a gene: 7. The germline V gene encodes CDR1 DFQATT and CDR2 SNEGSKA (reference sequence).

This clonotype was observed a few times. V is TRBV20-1 and J is TRBJ1-5; no clear D. Germline CDR1 DFQATT, CDR2 SNEGSKA (reference sequence). The V end lost 7 bases, the J end lost 2 bases, and 9 bases lay between the germline ends. CDR3 length: 12 amino acids. The CDR3 region is CSVGVGNQPQHF. The DNA of the CDR3 is TGCAGTGTGGGAGTTGGCAATCAGCCCCAGCATTTT.

The chain employs TRBV6-5 and TRBJ2-5; D remains ambiguous. V shed 0 bases and J shed 0 bases, with 8 bases lying between them. The CDR3 runs to 15 residues. Germline V lookup: CDR1 MNHEY, CDR2 SVGAGI. This CDR3 is CASSYSPGDQETQYF. Written as DNA, the CDR3 is TGTGCCAGCAGTTACTCCCCTGGGGACCAAGAGACCCAGTACTTC.

The rearrangement links TRBV27 to TRBJ1-2; possibly TRBD1 for D (5 bases). CDR3 length: 15 residues. Trimming took 7 bases from V and 2 from J, leaving 17 bases between them. The germline CDR1 and CDR2 sequences are MNHEY and SMNVEV (reference sequence). The CDR3 region is CASTSLGRRNYGYTF. Here the CDR3 DNA reads TGTGCCAGCACATCATTGGGACGTAGAAACTATGGCTACACCTTC.

The V and J genes are TRBV19 and TRBJ1-2; D not resolved. The germline V and J ends were trimmed by 9 bases and 7 bases, with 18 bases remaining between them. This CDR3 spans 13 amino acids. CDR1 is LNHDA, CDR2 SQIVND, per germline (reference sequence). The CDR3 DNA reads TGTGCCAGCCAAGAGACATCAAAGGCTGGCTACACCTTC. This codes for CASQETSKAGYTF.

The count of this clonotype is one. One junction end does not reproduce the germline sequence, and a read error may be involved. This rearrangement joins TRBV6-1 to TRBJ1-2; tentative D call: TRBD1 (6 bases). Germline values: CDR1 MNHNS, CDR2 SASEGT. The CDR3 covers 13 residues. The CDR3 here is CASSPGQNCGYTF. The CDR3 nucleotides read TGTGCCAGCAGTCCCGGACAGAACTGTGGCTACACCTTC.

Only a few counts were recorded for this clonotype. The chain joins TRBV20-1 to TRBJ1-2, with 8 bases lining up with TRBD1. Germline V gene sequence: CDR1 DFQATT, CDR2 SNEGSKA (reference sequence). Germline trimming cut 8 bases from V and 2 bases from J; bases unmatched to any gene: 4. The CDR3 length is 12 residues. CDR3 DNA sequence: TGCAGTCTCGCAGGGGGCAACTATGGCTACACCTTC. Its translation is CSLAGGNYGYTF.

This clonotype was detected only a few times. The chain combines TRBV20-1 with TRBJ2-2; 10 nucleotides match TRBD2. The germline V gene has CDR1 DFQATT and CDR2 SNEGSKA (reference sequence). V lost 6 bases and J lost 5; bases outside the gene matches: 6. There are 14 residues in the CDR3. CDR3 region: CSAHPSGRTGELFF. In nucleotides, the CDR3 is TGCAGTGCCCACCCTAGCGGGAGAACCGGGGAGCTGTTTTTT.

The CDR3 here is CASMRVPGGTYEQYF. CDR3 bases: TGTGCCAGCATGAGGGTCCCCGGTGGGACCTACGAGCAGTACTTC. The chain joins TRBV2 to TRBJ2-7; weak D call: TRBD2 (5 bases). This CDR3 spans 15 amino acids. Germline CDR1 is SNHLY and CDR2 is FYNNEI. V shed 7 bases and J shed 2 bases, with 18 bases lying between them.

The rearrangement joins TRBV7-9 to TRBJ1-5; TRBD1 might be the D (6 bases). The CDR3 loop spans 15 amino acids. The germline CDR1 and CDR2 sequences are SEHNR and FQNEAQ (reference sequence). Trimming pared 4 bases from V and 4 bases from J, leaving 14 bases between. The CDR3 region has the DNA TGTGCCAGCAGCTCCACAGGGCCAGGGAATCAGCCCCAGCATTTT. It specifies CASSSTGPGNQPQHF. Supplemented by reference TRBV7-9 and TRBJ1-5, the full variable domain reads DTGVSQNPRHKITKRGQNVTFRCDPISEHNRLYWYRQTLGQGPEFLTYFQNEAQLEKSRLLSDRFSAERPKGSFSTLEIQRTEQGDSAMYLCASSSTGPGNQPQHFGDGTRLSIL.

This chain joins TRBV5-1 and TRBJ2-3, with D hard to call. The CDR3 contains 13 residues. Germline CDR1 reads SGHRS; CDR2 reads YFSETQ. Trimming stripped 8 bases from V and 2 bases from J, with 12 bases between. CDR3 in DNA: TGCGCCAGTGGGGATGTCGTCACAGATACGCAGTATTTT. This sequence encodes CASGDVVTDTQYF.

The chain employs TRBV7-6 and TRBJ2-5; D possibly matches TRBD1 or TRBD2 (5 bases each). CDR3 size: 12 residues. The V and J ends lost 5 bases and 3 bases respectively, with 7 bases between them. Looked up from germline, CDR1 is SGHVS and CDR2 is FNYEAQ. This chain's CDR3 is CASSRGEETQYF. The CDR3 DNA follows: TGTGCCAGCAGCCGAGGGGAAGAGACCCAGTACTTC.

J is TRBJ2-5 and V is TRBV20-1; the match to TRBD2 covers 9 bases. The trim removed 5 bases at V and 3 bases at J, leaving 13 bases unmatched. In germline, CDR1 is DFQATT, CDR2 SNEGSKA (reference sequence). CDR3 size: 16 residues. CDR3 amino acids: CSAAVAVGLAKETQYF. The CDR3 DNA reads as TGCAGTGCTGCTGTAGCTGTGGGACTAGCTAAAGAGACCCAGTACTTC.